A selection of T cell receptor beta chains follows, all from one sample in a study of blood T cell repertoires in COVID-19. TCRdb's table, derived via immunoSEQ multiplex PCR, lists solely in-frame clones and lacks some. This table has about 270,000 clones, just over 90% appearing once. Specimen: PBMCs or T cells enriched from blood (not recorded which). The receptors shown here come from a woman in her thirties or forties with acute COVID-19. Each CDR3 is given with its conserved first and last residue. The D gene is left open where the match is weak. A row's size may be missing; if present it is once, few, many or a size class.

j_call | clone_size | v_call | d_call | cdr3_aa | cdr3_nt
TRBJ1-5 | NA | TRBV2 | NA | CASSEIRNQPQHF | TGTGCCAGCAGTGAAATCCGTAATCAGCCCCAGCATTTT
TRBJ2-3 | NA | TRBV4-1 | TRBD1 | CASSHQGAWTDTQYF | TGCGCCAGCAGCCACCAGGGGGCTTGGACAGATACGCAGTATTTT
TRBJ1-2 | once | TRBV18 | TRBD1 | CASSPGQASGYTF | TGTGCCAGCTCACCCGGACAGGCCTCTGGCTACACCTTC
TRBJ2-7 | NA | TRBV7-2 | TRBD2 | CASSLDTSGSYEQYF | TGTGCCAGCAGCTTAGATACTAGCGGGAGCTACGAGCAGTACTTC
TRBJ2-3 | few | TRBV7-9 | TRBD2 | CASSPGGGSTDTQYF | TGTGCCAGCAGCCCCGGGGGGGGGAGCACAGATACGCAGTATTTT
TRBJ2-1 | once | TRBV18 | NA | CASSPPPIYNEQFF | TGTGCCAGCTCACCCCCTCCTATATACAATGAGCAGTTCTTC
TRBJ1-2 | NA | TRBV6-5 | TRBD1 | CASSPRQGANYGYTF | TGTGCCAGCAGTCCGCGACAGGGGGCCAACTATGGCTACACCTTC
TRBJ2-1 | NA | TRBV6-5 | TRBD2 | CASMFLAGGEQFF | TGTGCCAGCATGTTTCTAGCGGGAGGGGAGCAGTTCTTC
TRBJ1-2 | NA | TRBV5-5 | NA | CASSPQVSYGYTF | TGTGCCAGCAGCCCACAGGTTTCCTATGGCTACACCTTC
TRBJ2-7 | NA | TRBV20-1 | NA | CSAQTDYEQYF | TGCAGTGCGCAGACAGATTACGAGCAGTACTTC
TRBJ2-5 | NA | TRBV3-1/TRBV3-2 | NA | CASATQRQGETQYF | TGTGCCAGCGCGACCCAGCGTCAGGGAGAGACCCAGTACTTC
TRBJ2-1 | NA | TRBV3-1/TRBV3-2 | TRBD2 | CASSQEGLAGVEQFF | TGTGCCAGCAGCCAAGAGGGACTAGCGGGGGTGGAGCAGTTCTTC
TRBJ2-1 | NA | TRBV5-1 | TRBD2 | CASSSFGTSGNNEQFF | TGCGCCAGCAGCTCGTTCGGGACTAGCGGGAACAATGAGCAGTTCTTC
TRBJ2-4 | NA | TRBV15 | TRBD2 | CATSRDWGGGAKNIQYF | TGTGCCACCAGCAGAGATTGGGGCGGGGGTGCCAAAAACATTCAGTACTTC
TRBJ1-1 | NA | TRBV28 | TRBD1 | CASSPDRDYTEAFF | TGTGCCAGCAGTCCCGACAGGGACTACACTGAAGCTTTCTTT
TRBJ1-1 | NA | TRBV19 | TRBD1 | CASSIRYRGQASEAFF | TGTGCCAGTAGTATCAGATACAGGGGCCAAGCTTCAGAAGCTTTCTTT
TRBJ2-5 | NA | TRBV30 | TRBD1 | CAWGTGYQETQYF | TGTGCCTGGGGGACAGGGTACCAAGAGACCCAGTACTTC
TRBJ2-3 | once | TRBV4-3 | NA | CASSQGTDWGTDTQYF | TGCGCCAGCAGCCAAGGAACAGATTGGGGCACAGATACGCAGTATTTT
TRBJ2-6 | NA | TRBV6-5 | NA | CASSRGSGANVLTF | TGTGCCAGCAGTCGGGGCTCTGGGGCCAACGTCCTGACTTTC
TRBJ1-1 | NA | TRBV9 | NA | CASALRATEAFF | TGTGCCAGCGCTCTTCGAGCCACTGAAGCTTTCTTT
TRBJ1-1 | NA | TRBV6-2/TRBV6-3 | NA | CASSLQASGRAFF | TGTGCCAGCAGTTTACAGGCTTCTGGACGGGCTTTCTTT
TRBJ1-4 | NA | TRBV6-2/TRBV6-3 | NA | CASSNGGVEKLFF | TGTGCCAGCAGCAACGGGGGTGTTGAAAAACTGTTTTTT
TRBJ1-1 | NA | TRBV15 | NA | CATSSDVKTVGTEAFF | TGTGCCACCAGCAGTGACGTGAAGACAGTGGGGACTGAAGCTTTCTTT
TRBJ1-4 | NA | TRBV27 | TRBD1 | CASSLRGQGAANEKLFF | TGTGCCAGCAGTTTACGAGGACAGGGGGCTGCTAATGAAAAACTGTTTTTT
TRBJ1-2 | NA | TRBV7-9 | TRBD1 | CASSSRGRDYGYTF | TGTGCCAGCAGCTCCAGGGGGCGGGACTATGGCTACACCTTC
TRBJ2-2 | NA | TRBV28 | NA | CASRNNPRRSNTGELFF | TGTGCCAGCAGGAATAATCCTCGTCGGTCGAACACCGGGGAGCTGTTTTTT
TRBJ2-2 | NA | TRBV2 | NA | CASTMRTGELFF | TGTGCCAGCACCATGAGGACCGGGGAGCTGTTTTTT
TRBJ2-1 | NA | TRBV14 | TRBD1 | CASSQDRWTGINEQFF | TGTGCCAGCAGCCAAGATCGATGGACAGGGATCAATGAGCAGTTCTTC
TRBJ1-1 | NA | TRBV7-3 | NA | CASQEGASTEAFF | TGTGCCAGCCAGGAAGGGGCGAGTACTGAAGCTTTCTTT
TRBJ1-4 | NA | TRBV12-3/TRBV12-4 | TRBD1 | CASSLRGREKLFF | TGTGCCAGCAGTTTGAGGGGGCGGGAAAAACTGTTTTTT
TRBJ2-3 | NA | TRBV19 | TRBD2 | CASSIDFLAGAGGTQYF | TGTGCCAGTAGTATAGATTTTCTAGCGGGAGCCGGGGGTACGCAGTATTTT
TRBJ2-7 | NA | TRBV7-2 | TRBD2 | CASSVLSGRYEQYF | TGTGCCAGCAGCGTACTTAGCGGGAGATACGAGCAGTACTTC